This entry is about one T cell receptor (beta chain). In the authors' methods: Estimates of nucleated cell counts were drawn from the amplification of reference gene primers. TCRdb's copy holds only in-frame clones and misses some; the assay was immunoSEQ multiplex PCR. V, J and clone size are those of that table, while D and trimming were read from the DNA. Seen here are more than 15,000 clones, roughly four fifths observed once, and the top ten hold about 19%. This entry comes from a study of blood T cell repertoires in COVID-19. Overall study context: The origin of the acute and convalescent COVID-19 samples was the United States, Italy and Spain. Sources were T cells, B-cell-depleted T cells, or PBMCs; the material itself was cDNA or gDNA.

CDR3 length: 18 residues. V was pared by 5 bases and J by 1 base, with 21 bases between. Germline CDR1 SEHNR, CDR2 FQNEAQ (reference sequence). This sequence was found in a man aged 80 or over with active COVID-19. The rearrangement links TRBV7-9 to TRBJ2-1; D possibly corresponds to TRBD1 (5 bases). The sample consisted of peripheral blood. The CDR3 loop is CASSPPTQGRLSYNEQFF. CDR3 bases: TGTGCCAGCAGCCCACCAACGCAGGGAAGGCTATCCTACAATGAGCAGTTCTTC.